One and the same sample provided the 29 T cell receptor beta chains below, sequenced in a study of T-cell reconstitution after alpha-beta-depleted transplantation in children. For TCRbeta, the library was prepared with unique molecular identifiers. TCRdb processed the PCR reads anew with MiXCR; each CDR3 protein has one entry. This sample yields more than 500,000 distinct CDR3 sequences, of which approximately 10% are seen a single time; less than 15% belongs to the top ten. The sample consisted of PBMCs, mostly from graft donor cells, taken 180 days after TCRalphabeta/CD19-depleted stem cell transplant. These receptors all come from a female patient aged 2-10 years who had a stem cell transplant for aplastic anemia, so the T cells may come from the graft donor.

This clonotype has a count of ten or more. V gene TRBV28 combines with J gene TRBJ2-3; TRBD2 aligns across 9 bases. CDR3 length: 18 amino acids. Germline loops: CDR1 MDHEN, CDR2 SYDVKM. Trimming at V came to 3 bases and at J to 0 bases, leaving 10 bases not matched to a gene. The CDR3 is CASSFEVAGDTSTDTQYF. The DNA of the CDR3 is TGTGCCAGCAGTTTCGAGGTAGCGGGAGATACTAGCACAGATACGCAGTATTTT.

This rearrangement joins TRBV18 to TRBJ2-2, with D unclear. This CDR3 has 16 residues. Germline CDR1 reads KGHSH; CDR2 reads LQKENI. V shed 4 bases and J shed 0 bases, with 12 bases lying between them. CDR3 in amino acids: CASSLTSDPNTGELFF. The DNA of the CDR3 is TGTGCCAGCTCACTCACCTCGGACCCGAACACCGGGGAGCTGTTTTTT.

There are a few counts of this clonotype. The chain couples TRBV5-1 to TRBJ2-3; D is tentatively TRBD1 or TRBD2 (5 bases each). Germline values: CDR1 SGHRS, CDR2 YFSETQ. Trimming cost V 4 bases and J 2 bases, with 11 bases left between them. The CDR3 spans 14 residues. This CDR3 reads CASSGGRTTDTQYF. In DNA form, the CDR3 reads TGCGCCAGCAGCGGGGGTCGGACCACAGATACGCAGTATTTT.

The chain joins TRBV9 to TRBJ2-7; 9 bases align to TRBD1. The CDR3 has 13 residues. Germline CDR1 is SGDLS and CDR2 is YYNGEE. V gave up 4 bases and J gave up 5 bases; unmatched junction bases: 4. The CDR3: CASSLRTGDEQYF. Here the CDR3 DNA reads TGTGCCAGCAGCCTCCGGACAGGGGACGAGCAGTACTTC.

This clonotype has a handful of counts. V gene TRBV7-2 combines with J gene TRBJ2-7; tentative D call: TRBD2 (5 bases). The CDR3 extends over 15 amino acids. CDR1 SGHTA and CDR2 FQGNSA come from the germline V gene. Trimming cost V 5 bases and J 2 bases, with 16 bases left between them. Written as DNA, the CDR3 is TGTGCCAGCAGCCCCAAGCCGAGCGGACCCTACGAGCAGTACGTC. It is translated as CASSPKPSGPYEQYV.

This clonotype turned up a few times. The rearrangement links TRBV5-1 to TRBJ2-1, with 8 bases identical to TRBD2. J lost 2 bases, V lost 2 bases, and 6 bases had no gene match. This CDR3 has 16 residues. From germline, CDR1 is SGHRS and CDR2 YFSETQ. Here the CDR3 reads CASSFWTSQPYNEQFF. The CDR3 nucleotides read TGCGCCAGCAGCTTCTGGACTAGCCAACCCTACAATGAGCAGTTCTTC.

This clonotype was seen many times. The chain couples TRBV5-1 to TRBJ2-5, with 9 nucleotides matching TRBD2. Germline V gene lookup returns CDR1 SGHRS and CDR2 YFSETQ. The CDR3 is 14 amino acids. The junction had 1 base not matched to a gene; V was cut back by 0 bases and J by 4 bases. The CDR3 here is CASSLELAGETQYF. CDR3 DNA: TGCGCCAGCAGCTTGGAACTAGCGGGAGAGACCCAGTACTTC.

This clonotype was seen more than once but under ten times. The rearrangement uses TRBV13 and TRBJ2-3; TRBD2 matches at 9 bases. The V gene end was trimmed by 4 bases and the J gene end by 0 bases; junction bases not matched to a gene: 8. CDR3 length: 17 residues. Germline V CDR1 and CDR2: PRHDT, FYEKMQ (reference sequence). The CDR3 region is CASSSREGPRSTDTQYF. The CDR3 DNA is TGTGCCAGCAGCTCGCGGGAGGGCCCTCGGAGCACAGATACGCAGTATTTT.

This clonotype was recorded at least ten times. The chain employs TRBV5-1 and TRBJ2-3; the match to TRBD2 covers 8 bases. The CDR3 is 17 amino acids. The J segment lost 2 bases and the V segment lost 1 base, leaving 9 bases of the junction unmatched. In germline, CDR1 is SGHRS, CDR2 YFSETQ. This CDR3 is CASSLFPTSGYTDTQYF. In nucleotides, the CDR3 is TGCGCCAGCAGCTTGTTCCCTACTAGCGGATACACAGATACGCAGTATTTT. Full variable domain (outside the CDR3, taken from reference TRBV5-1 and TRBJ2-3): KAGVTQTPRYLIKTRGQQVTLSCSPISGHRSVSWYQQTPGQGLQFLFEYFSETQRNKGNFPGRFSGRQFSNSRSEMNVSTLELGDSALYLCASSLFPTSGYTDTQYFGPGTRLTVL.

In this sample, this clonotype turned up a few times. The CDR3 coding sequence is TGTGCCAGCAGTTTTTCGGGCAGAGGCACAGATACGCAGTATTTT. Encoded protein: CASSFSGRGTDTQYF. The chain employs TRBV12-3 or TRBV12-4 and TRBJ2-3; D is ambiguous. There are 15 residues in the CDR3. Trimming left V 3 bases short and J 1 base short, with 11 bases between.

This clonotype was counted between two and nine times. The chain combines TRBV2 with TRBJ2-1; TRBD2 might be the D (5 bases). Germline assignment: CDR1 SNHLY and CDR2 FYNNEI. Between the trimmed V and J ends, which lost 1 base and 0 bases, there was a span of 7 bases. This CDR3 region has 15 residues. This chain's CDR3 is CASSEGGLSYNEQFF. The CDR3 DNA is TGTGCCAGCAGTGAAGGCGGGCTCTCCTACAATGAGCAGTTCTTC.

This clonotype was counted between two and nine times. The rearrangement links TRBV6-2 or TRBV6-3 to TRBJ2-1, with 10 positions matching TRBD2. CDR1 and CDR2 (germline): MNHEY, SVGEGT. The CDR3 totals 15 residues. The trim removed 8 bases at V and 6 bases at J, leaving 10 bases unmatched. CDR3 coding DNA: TGTGCCAGCGGGGTAGGACTAGCGGTAATCAATGAGCAGTTCTTC. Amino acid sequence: CASGVGLAVINEQFF.

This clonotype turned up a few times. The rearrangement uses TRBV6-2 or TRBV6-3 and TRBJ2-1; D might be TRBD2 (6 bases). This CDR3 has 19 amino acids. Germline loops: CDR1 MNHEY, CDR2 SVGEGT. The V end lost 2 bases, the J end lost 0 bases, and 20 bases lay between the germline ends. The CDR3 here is CASSYLRSQDYHSYNEQFF. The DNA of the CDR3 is TGTGCCAGCAGTTACCTACGGTCCCAGGACTACCACTCCTACAATGAGCAGTTCTTC.

This CDR3 is CASSVDREAGGKTGELFF. The CDR3 DNA reads TGTGCCAGCAGCGTAGATCGGGAGGCGGGAGGCAAGACCGGGGAGCTGTTTTTT. The chain links TRBV9 to TRBJ2-2, with TRBD2 identical over 8 bases. Losses at the gene ends were 0 bases for V and 5 bases for J; bases not matched to a gene: 12. Germline lookup yields CDR1 SGDLS and CDR2 YYNGEE. This CDR3 contains 18 residues.

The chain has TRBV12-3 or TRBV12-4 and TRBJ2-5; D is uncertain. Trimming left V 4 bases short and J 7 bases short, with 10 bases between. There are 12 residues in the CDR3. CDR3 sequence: CASSWAGATQYF. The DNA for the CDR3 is TGTGCCAGCAGTTGGGCCGGCGCGACCCAGTACTTC.

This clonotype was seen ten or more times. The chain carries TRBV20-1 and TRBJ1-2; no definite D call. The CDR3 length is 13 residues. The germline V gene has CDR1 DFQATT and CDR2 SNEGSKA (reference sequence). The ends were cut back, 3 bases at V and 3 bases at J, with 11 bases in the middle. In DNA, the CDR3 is TGCAGTGCTAGGGAAACAGTGGACTATGGCTACACCTTC. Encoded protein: CSARETVDYGYTF.

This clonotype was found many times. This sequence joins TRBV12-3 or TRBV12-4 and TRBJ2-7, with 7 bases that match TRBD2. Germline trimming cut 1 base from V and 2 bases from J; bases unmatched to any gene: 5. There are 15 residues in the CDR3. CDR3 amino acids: CASSLGVAGAYEQYF. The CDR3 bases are TGTGCCAGCAGTTTAGGGGTGGCGGGAGCCTACGAGCAGTACTTC.

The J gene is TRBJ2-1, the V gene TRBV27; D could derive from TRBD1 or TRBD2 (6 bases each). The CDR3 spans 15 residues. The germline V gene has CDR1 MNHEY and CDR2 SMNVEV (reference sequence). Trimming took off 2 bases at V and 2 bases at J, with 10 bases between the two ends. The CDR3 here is CASSLKGGAYNEQFF. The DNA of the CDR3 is TGTGCCAGCAGTTTAAAGGGGGGAGCCTACAATGAGCAGTTCTTC.

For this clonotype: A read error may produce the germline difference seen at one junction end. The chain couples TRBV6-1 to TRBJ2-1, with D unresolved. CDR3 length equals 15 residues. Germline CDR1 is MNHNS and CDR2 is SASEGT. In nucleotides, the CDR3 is TGTGCCAGCAGCCTCGGTGGGTCCACTTTCAATGACCAGTTCTTC. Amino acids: CASSLGGSTFNDQFF.

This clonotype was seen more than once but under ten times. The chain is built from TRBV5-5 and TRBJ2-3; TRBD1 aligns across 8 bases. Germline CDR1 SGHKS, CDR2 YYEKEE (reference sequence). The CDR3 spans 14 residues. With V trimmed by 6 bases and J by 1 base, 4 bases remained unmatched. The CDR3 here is CASIDRGGTDTQYF. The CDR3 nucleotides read TGTGCCAGCATTGACAGGGGAGGCACAGATACGCAGTATTTT.

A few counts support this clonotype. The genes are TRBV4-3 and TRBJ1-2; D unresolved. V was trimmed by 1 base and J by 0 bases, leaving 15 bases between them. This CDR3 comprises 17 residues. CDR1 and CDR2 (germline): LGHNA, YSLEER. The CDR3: CASSQAYVVVANYGYTF. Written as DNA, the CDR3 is TGCGCCAGCAGCCAAGCATATGTTGTGGTAGCTAACTATGGCTACACCTTC.

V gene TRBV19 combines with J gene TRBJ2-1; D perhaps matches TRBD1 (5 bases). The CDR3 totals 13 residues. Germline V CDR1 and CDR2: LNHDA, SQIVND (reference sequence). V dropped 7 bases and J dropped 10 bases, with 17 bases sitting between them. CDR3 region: CASTTGVAWEQFF. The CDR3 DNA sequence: TGTGCCAGTACAACAGGCGTGGCTTGGGAGCAGTTCTTC.

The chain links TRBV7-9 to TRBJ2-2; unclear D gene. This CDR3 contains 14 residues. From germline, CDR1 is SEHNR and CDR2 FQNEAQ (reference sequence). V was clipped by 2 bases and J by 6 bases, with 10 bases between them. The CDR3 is CASSLSPIPGELFF. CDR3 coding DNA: TGTGCCAGCAGCTTATCCCCTATTCCCGGGGAGCTGTTTTTT.

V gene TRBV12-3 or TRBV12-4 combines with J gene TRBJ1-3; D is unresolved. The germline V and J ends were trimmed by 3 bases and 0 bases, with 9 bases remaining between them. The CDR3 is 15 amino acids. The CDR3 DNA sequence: TGTGCCAGCAGTTTGTCCGGTGGCTCTGGAAACACCATATATTTT. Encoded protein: CASSLSGGSGNTIYF.

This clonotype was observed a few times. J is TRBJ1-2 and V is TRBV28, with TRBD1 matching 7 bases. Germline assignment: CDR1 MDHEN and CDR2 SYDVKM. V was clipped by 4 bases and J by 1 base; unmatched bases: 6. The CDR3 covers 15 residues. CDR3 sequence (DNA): TGTGCCAGCAGTTCAGGGGGGGTCGATAACTATGGCTACACCTTC. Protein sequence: CASSSGGVDNYGYTF.

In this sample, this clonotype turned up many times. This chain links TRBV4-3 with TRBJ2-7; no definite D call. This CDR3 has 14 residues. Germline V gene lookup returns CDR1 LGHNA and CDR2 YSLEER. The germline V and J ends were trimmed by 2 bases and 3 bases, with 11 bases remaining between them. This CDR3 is CASSQLTRFYEQYF. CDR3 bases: TGCGCCAGCAGCCAATTGACACGCTTCTACGAGCAGTACTTC.

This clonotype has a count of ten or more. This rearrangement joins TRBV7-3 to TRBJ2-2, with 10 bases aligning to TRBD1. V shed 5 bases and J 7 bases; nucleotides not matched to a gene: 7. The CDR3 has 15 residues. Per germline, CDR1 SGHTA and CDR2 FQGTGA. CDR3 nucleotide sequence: TGTGCCAGCAGCCTGATGGGACAGGGGATCGGGGAGCTGTTTTTT. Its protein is CASSLMGQGIGELFF.

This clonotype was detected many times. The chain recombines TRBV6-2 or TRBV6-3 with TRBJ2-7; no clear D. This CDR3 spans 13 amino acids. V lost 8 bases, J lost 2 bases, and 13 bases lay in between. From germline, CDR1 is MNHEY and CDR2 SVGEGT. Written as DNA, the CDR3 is TGTGCCAGCGGAATAGGGCAGCCCTACGAGCAGTACGTC. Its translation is CASGIGQPYEQYV.

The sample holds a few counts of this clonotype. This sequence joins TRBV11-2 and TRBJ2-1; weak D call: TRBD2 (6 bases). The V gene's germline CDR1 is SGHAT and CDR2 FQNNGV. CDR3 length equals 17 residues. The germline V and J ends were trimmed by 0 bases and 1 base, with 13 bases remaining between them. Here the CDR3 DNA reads TGTGCCAGCAGCTTAGAAGGCGGGGCAGTTTCCTACAATGAGCAGTTCTTC. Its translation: CASSLEGGAVSYNEQFF. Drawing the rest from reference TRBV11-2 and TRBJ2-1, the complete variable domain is EAGVAQSPRYKIIEKRQSVAFWCNPISGHATLYWYQQILGQGPKLLIQFQNNGVVDDSQLPKDRFSAERLKGVDSTLKIQPAKLEDSAVYLCASSLEGGAVSYNEQFFGPGTRLTVL.